The 31 T cell receptor beta chains below come from one sample, sequenced in a study of siplizumab effects on memory and regulatory T cells (dated by TCRdb to between 2018 and 2020). Libraries were made using the immunoSEQ multiplex PCR assay. TCRdb stores this immuneACCESS table with in-frame sequences only. Part of the clones is absent; in the studies checked, under half of the shortfall reflects unresolved V genes, and no reason is known for the rest. The table for this sample lists about 82,000 clones; about nine tenths of them were counted only once. Less than 2% of the sample comes from the top ten. The sequenced material came from Tregs sorted from blood. The receptors were sampled from a human donor in good health.

In its sample, this clone was seen a few times. The gene calls are TRBV6-6 and TRBJ2-7, with D possibly matching TRBD2 (5 bases). V gave up 8 bases and J gave up 2 bases, with 10 bases separating them. Per the germline V gene, CDR1 is MNHNY and CDR2 is SVGAGI (reference sequence). CDR3 length: 12 residues. The CDR3 loop is CASRAGAYEQYF. CDR3 DNA sequence: TGTGCCAGCCGAGCCGGGGCCTACGAGCAGTACTTC.

The genes are TRBV27 and TRBJ1-2; TRBD1 agrees at 8 bases. This CDR3 spans 15 amino acids. J was trimmed by 4 bases and V by 5 bases; bases with no gene match: 9. CDR1 and CDR2 (germline): MNHEY, SMNVEV (reference sequence). The chain's CDR3 is CASSRIQGGLYGYTF. The CDR3 nucleotides read TGTGCCAGCAGTAGAATACAGGGGGGCCTCTATGGCTACACCTTC.

This chain uses TRBV7-2 with TRBJ2-7, with 9 positions matching TRBD2. The CDR3 has 15 residues. The V gene's germline CDR1 is SGHTA and CDR2 FQGNSA. The J segment lost 4 bases and the V segment lost 4 bases, leaving 8 bases of the junction unmatched. Here the CDR3 DNA reads TGTGCCAGCAGCTCCGGCGGGACTAGCAAATACGAGCAGTACTTC. Its translation: CASSSGGTSKYEQYF.

The rearrangement links TRBV12-5 to TRBJ1-2; D is ambiguous. CDR1 is LGHNT and CDR2 is FRNRAP in the germline V gene. The CDR3 consists of 21 residues. Trimming shortened V by 3 bases and J by 5 bases, and 34 bases separated the two germline ends. CDR3 residues: CASGFTVKLGGPLVPEYGYTF. The DNA of the CDR3 is TGTGCTAGTGGTTTTACGGTAAAGTTAGGCGGACCTCTGGTACCAGAATATGGCTACACCTTC.

In its sample, this clone was seen a few times. V and J are TRBV11-2 and TRBJ1-1; the D gene is possibly TRBD1 (6 bases). CDR3 size: 19 residues. Trimming removed 3 bases at V and 7 bases at J, with 30 bases between. Germline CDR1 reads SGHAT; CDR2 reads FQNNGV. The CDR3 nucleotides read TGTGCCAGCAGCTTTAAAGGTTGGAGGGGGGGCCTGGTCCCCAATGAAGCTTTCTTT. It specifies CASSFKGWRGGLVPNEAFF.

This chain joins TRBV9 and TRBJ1-3; a weak D match, TRBD1 (5 bases). The germline V gene encodes CDR1 SGDLS and CDR2 YYNGEE. V shed 0 bases and J shed 0 bases, with 13 bases lying between them. The length of the CDR3 is 17 residues. The CDR3 DNA reads TGTGCCAGCAGCGTAGGGATGGGACCAACCTCTGGAAACACCATATATTTT. Encoded protein: CASSVGMGPTSGNTIYF.

In its sample, this clone was seen once. The V gene is TRBV7-2, the J gene TRBJ2-5; 12 nucleotides align to TRBD2. Germline V gene sequence: CDR1 SGHTA, CDR2 FQGNSA. V was clipped by 5 bases and J by 5 bases; unmatched bases: 6. CDR3 length equals 15 residues. The CDR3 DNA sequence: TGTGCCAGCAGCCAGCCTAGCGGGGGGGCGGAGACCCAGTACTTC. Translated, it gives CASSQPSGGAETQYF.

The chain links TRBV30 to TRBJ1-6, with D tentatively TRBD1 (5 bases). The CDR3 loop spans 14 amino acids. V gave up 0 bases and J gave up 8 bases, with 11 bases separating them. Germline values: CDR1 GTSNPN, CDR2 SVGIG (reference sequence). The chain's CDR3 is CAWSVGRGHSPLHF. CDR3 DNA sequence: TGTGCCTGGAGTGTCGGGAGGGGTCATTCACCCCTCCACTTT.

This CDR3 reads CASSVGAGGEGTQYF. The CDR3 coding sequence is TGTGCCAGCAGCGTCGGCGCCGGGGGCGAAGGTACGCAGTATTTT. This chain joins TRBV9 and TRBJ2-3; D is possibly TRBD1 or TRBD2 (6 bases each). The germline V and J ends were trimmed by 2 bases and 8 bases, with 18 bases remaining between them. Looked up from germline, CDR1 is SGDLS and CDR2 is YYNGEE. CDR3 size: 15 residues.

The rearrangement uses TRBV14 and TRBJ2-5, with 7 bases identical to TRBD1. Trimming cost V 0 bases and J 2 bases; bases outside gene matches: 15. The CDR3 runs to 19 residues. Germline V gene lookup returns CDR1 SGHDN and CDR2 FVKESK. DNA for the CDR3: TGTGCCAGCAGCCAAGATGTCCTTATTTATGGGACAGAGCAAGAGACCCAGTACTTC. It specifies CASSQDVLIYGTEQETQYF.

The gene calls are TRBV11-2 and TRBJ2-3, with 8 nucleotides matching TRBD1. The CDR3 has 15 residues. Germline CDR1 is SGHAT and CDR2 is FQNNGV. The junction had 4 bases not matched to a gene; V was cut back by 2 bases and J by 3 bases. CDR3 in DNA: TGTGCCAGCAGCTTATATTGGACAGGGACAGATACGCAGTATTTT. It codes for CASSLYWTGTDTQYF.

The chain recombines TRBV19 with TRBJ2-5; TRBD2 might be the D (7 bases). The CDR3 runs 16 residues. Germline assignment: CDR1 LNHDA and CDR2 SQIVND (reference sequence). Trimming removed 2 bases from V and 1 base from J, with 14 bases in between. This chain's CDR3 is CASSIFAGASQETQYF. The CDR3 nucleotides are TGTGCCAGTAGTATATTTGCGGGGGCTTCCCAAGAGACCCAGTACTTC.

The rearrangement uses TRBV28 and TRBJ1-1; no reliable D call. The germline V gene has CDR1 MDHEN and CDR2 SYDVKM. V was clipped by 7 bases and J by 3 bases, with 9 bases between them. This CDR3 is 12 amino acids long. The CDR3 reads CASKVFDTEAFF. The CDR3 coding sequence is TGTGCCAGCAAGGTATTCGACACTGAAGCTTTCTTT.

V and J are TRBV9 and TRBJ1-6; 9 nucleotides match TRBD1. J gave up 7 bases and V 3 bases, and 5 bases lay outside the gene matches. This CDR3 spans 15 amino acids. The V gene's germline CDR1 is SGDLS and CDR2 YYNGEE. In DNA, the CDR3 is TGTGCCAGCAGCGAAAGACAGGGGGGAAATTCACCCCTCCACTTT. It yields the protein CASSERQGGNSPLHF.

The gene calls are TRBV5-1 and TRBJ1-5, with D maybe TRBD1 (6 bases). The CDR3 contains 14 residues. Per the germline V gene, CDR1 is SGHRS and CDR2 is YFSETQ. V was cut by 4 bases and J by 2 bases, with 10 bases left in between. CDR3 amino acids: CASSPGAGNQPQHF. CDR3 sequence (DNA): TGCGCCAGCAGCCCGGGGGCGGGCAATCAGCCCCAGCATTTT.

This chain uses TRBV6-1 with TRBJ1-4; TRBD1 matches 7 bases. The CDR3 loop spans 14 amino acids. Germline lookup yields CDR1 MNHNS and CDR2 SASEGT. V shed 6 bases and J 10 bases; nucleotides not matched to a gene: 11. The CDR3 region has the DNA TGTGCCAGCAGCCACACAGGGGAGAGAGGAAAACTGTTTTTT. As protein: CASSHTGERGKLFF.

The rearrangement joins TRBV11-2 to TRBJ2-7; 9 nucleotides line up with TRBD1. Trimming removed 5 bases from V and 4 bases from J; junction bases left unmatched: 9. The germline CDR1 and CDR2 sequences are SGHAT and FQNNGV. The CDR3 consists of 15 residues. The CDR3 sequence: CASSLPFGTGYEQYF. Written as DNA, the CDR3 is TGTGCCAGCAGCCTACCATTTGGGACAGGGTACGAGCAGTACTTC.

CDR3 region: CASSLSGTTNEKLFF. CDR3 in DNA: TGTGCCAGCAGCTTATCCGGGACCACTAATGAAAAACTGTTTTTT. J is TRBJ1-4 and V is TRBV11-2; a weak D match, TRBD1 (5 bases). Germline CDR1 and CDR2: SGHAT and FQNNGV. V lost 2 bases and J 2 bases, leaving 9 bases between the germline ends. This CDR3 region has 15 residues.

V usage is TRBV18 and J usage is TRBJ1-2, with TRBD1 as a possible D gene (5 bases). The V end lost 6 bases, the J end lost 0 bases, and 14 bases lay between the germline ends. The germline CDR1 and CDR2 sequences are KGHSH and LQKENI. This CDR3 is 15 amino acids long. The CDR3 bases are TGTGCCAGCTCGCCCACAGGCGGCACTAACTATGGCTACACCTTC. Its protein is CASSPTGGTNYGYTF.

This clone was counted only a few times. The chain combines TRBV5-1 with TRBJ1-6; 9 nucleotides match TRBD1. The CDR3 covers 16 residues. J gave up 10 bases and V 0 bases, and 8 bases lay outside the gene matches. Germline CDR1 and CDR2: SGHRS and YFSETQ. The DNA of the CDR3 is TGCGCCAGCAGCTTGGACTCCGGGACAGGGAGGTCACCCCTCCACTTT. This sequence encodes CASSLDSGTGRSPLHF.

The chain links TRBV6-6 to TRBJ2-2; no clear D gene. The V gene's germline CDR1 is MNHNY and CDR2 SVGAGI (reference sequence). CDR3 length: 13 residues. Trimming left V 7 bases short and J 6 bases short, with 12 bases between. The CDR3 sequence is CASIWGIPGELFF. The CDR3 nucleotides are TGTGCCAGCATTTGGGGAATTCCCGGGGAGCTGTTTTTT.

The chain employs TRBV7-2 and TRBJ1-5; a possible D gene is TRBD1 (6 bases). This CDR3 is built from 15 residues. The V gene lost 5 bases and the J gene lost 7 bases, with 18 bases spanning the gap. CDR1 and CDR2 (germline): SGHTA, FQGNSA. The CDR3 DNA sequence: TGTGCCAGCAGCCCCCAAACAGGGAGTTTGCAGCCCCAGCATTTT. Protein product: CASSPQTGSLQPQHF.

The genes are TRBV15 and TRBJ2-7, with D possibly matching TRBD1 (6 bases). This CDR3 has 13 residues. The germline gives CDR1 LNHNV, CDR2 YYDKDF (reference sequence). Trimming shortened V by 1 base and J by 3 bases, and 7 bases separated the two germline ends. The CDR3 loop is CATSRADSYEQYF. CDR3 nucleotides: TGTGCCACCAGCAGAGCGGACAGCTACGAGCAGTACTTC.

CDR3 nucleotides: TGTGCCAGCAGGGGGGACAGTCTCAACTATGGCTACACCTTC. Its protein is CASRGDSLNYGYTF. The chain carries TRBV2 and TRBJ1-2, with 7 bases matching TRBD1. The CDR3 runs 14 residues. Germline assignment: CDR1 SNHLY and CDR2 FYNNEI. V trimming: 6 bases; J trimming: 2 bases; junction bases outside the gene matches: 6.

The CDR3 protein is CASSLVQGSEKLFF. The CDR3 nucleotides read TGTGCCAGCAGTTTAGTTCAGGGGTCAGAAAAACTGTTTTTT. The rearrangement uses TRBV28 and TRBJ1-4, with D maybe TRBD1 (6 bases). CDR1 MDHEN and CDR2 SYDVKM come from the germline V gene. Trimming took off 2 bases at V and 8 bases at J, with 12 bases between the two ends. CDR3 length: 14 residues.

This chain joins TRBV11-2 and TRBJ2-3, with 10 nucleotides matching TRBD2. CDR3 length equals 19 residues. Germline V gene data show CDR1 as SGHAT and CDR2 as FQNNGV. V lost 1 base and J lost 1; bases outside the gene matches: 11. The CDR3 coding sequence is TGTGCCAGCAGCTTAGTTCCGGCTAGCGGGGGCCCCCGCACAGATACGCAGTATTTT. This gives the protein CASSLVPASGGPRTDTQYF.

The chain links TRBV19 to TRBJ1-2; no definite D call. From germline, CDR1 is LNHDA and CDR2 SQIVND (reference sequence). CDR3 size: 13 residues. Trimming pared 5 bases from V and 8 bases from J, leaving 15 bases between. The chain's CDR3 is CASSVAVRGGYTF. In DNA form, the CDR3 reads TGTGCCAGTAGTGTGGCTGTTCGAGGGGGCTACACCTTC.

The rearrangement joins TRBV5-1 to TRBJ2-3; D is possibly TRBD1 or TRBD2 (6 bases each). The V gene's germline CDR1 is SGHRS and CDR2 YFSETQ. Trimming stripped 4 bases from V and 0 bases from J, with 12 bases between. The CDR3 totals 15 residues. The CDR3 is CASSATGASTDTQYF. CDR3 coding DNA: TGCGCCAGCAGCGCCACGGGGGCTAGCACAGATACGCAGTATTTT.

The chain is built from TRBV7-6 and TRBJ2-3, with no clear D. The CDR3 sequence is 14 residues long. Germline V gene lookup returns CDR1 SGHVS and CDR2 FNYEAQ. V was cut by 5 bases and J by 5 bases, with 14 bases left in between. The CDR3 bases are TGTGCCAGCAGCAATAGGGCCGGTGGAGATACGCAGTATTTT. It translates to CASSNRAGGDTQYF.

The chain joins TRBV5-1 to TRBJ2-1; D remains ambiguous. V lost 2 bases, J lost 7 bases, and 10 bases lay in between. The V gene's germline CDR1 is SGHRS and CDR2 YFSETQ. The CDR3 length is 13 residues. The CDR3 coding sequence is TGCGCCAGCAGCTTTTTCGTCGCAAATGAGCAGTTCTTC. Protein: CASSFFVANEQFF.

A single count supports this clone. This chain uses TRBV19 with TRBJ2-2; D gene unclear. The germline gives CDR1 LNHDA, CDR2 SQIVND (reference sequence). Trimming took off 5 bases at V and 1 base at J, with 8 bases between the two ends. The CDR3 runs to 14 residues. The CDR3 DNA reads TGTGCCAGTAGTTTGAGACAGAACACCGGGGAGCTGTTTTTT. Encoded protein: CASSLRQNTGELFF.